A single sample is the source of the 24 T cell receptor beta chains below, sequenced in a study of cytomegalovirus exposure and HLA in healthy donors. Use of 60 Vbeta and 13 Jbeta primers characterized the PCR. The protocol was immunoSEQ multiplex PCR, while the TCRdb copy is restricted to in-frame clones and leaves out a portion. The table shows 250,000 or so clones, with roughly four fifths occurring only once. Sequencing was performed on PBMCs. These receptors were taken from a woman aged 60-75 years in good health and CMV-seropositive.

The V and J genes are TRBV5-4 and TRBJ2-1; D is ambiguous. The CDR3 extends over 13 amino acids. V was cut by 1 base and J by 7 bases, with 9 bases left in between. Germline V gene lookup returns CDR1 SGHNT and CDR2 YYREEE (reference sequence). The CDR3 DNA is TGTGCCAGCAGCTTGCAGGCCTTGAATGAGCAGTTCTTC. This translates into CASSLQALNEQFF.

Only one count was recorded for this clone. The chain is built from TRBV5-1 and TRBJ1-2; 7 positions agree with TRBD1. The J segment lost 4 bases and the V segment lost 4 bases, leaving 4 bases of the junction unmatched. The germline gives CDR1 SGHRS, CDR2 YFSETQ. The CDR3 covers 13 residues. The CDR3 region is CASSLGGSYGYTF. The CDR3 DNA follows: TGCGCCAGCAGCCTAGGGGGCAGCTATGGCTACACCTTC.

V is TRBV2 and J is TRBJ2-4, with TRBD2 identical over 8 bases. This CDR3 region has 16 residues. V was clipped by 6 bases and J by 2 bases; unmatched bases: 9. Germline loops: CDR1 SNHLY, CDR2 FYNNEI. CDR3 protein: CASSPTSATTKNIQYF. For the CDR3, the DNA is TGTGCCAGCAGCCCGACTAGCGCCACAACCAAAAACATTCAGTACTTC.

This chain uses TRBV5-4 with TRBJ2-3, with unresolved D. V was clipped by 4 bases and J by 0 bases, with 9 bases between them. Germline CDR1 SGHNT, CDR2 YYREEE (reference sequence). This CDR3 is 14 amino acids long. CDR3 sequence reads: CASSTTDSTDTQYF. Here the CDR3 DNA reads TGTGCCAGCAGCACAACAGATAGCACAGATACGCAGTATTTT.

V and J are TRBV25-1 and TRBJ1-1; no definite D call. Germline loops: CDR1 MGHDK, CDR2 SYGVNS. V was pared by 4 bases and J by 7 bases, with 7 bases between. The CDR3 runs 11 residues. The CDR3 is CASSVGYEAFF. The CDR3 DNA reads TGTGCCAGCAGTGTCGGTTATGAAGCTTTCTTT.

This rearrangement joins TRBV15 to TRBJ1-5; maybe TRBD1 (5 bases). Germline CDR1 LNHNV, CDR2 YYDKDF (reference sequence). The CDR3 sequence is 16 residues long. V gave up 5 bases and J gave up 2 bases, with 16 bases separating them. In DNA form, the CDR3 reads TGTGCCACCAGCGAATCTTCAGGGATTCGCAATCAGCCCCAGCATTTT. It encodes CATSESSGIRNQPQHF.

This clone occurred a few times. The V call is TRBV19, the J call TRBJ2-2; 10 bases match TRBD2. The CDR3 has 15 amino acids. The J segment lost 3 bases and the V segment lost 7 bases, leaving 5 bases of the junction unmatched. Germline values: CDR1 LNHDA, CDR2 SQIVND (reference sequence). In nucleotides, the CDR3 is TGTGCCAGTAATCCTAGCGGGAGTTACACCGGGGAGCTGTTTTTT. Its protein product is CASNPSGSYTGELFF.

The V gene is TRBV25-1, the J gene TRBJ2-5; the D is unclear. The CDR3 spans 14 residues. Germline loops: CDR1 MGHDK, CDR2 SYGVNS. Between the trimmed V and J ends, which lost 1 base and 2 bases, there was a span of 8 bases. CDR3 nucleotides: TGTGCCAGCAGTGAATCCATTACTCAAGAGACCCAGTACTTC. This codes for CASSESITQETQYF.

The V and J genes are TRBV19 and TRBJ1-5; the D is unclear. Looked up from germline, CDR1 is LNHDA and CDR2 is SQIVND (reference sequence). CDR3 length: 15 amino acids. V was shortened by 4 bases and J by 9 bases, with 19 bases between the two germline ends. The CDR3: CASSTEFFSRWPQHF. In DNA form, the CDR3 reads TGTGCCAGTAGTACTGAGTTTTTCTCCCGATGGCCCCAGCATTTT.

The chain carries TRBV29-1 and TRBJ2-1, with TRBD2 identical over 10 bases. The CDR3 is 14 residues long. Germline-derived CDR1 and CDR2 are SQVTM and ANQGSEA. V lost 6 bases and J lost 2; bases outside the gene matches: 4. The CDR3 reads CSVHSGRAYNEQFF. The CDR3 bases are TGCAGCGTACACAGCGGGAGGGCCTACAATGAGCAGTTCTTC.

CDR3: CASSPGLGGITEAFF. The DNA of the CDR3 is TGCGCCAGCAGCCCCGGGCTAGGGGGCATCACTGAAGCTTTCTTT. V and J are TRBV5-1 and TRBJ1-1; 7 bases are a match to TRBD1. V gave up 4 bases and J gave up 4 bases; unmatched junction bases: 10. Per the germline V gene, CDR1 is SGHRS and CDR2 is YFSETQ. The CDR3 totals 15 residues.

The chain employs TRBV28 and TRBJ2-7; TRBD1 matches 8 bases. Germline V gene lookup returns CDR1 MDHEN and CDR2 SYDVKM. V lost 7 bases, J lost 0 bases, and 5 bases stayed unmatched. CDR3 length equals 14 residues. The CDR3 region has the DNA TGTGCCAGCACCGGACAGGGTCGCTCCTACGAGCAGTACTTC. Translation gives CASTGQGRSYEQYF.

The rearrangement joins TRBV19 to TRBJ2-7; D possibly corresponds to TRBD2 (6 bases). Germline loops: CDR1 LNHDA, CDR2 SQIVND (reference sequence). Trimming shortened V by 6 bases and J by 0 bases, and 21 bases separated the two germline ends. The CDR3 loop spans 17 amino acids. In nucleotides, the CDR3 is TGTGCCAGTAGAGAGGAGGGAGGAAAGGACCTCTCCTACGAGCAGTACTTC. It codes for CASREEGGKDLSYEQYF.

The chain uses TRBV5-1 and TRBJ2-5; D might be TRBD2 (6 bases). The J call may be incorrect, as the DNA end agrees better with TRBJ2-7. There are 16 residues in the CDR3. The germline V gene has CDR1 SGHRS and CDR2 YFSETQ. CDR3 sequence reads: CASSSKEGGGSYEQYF. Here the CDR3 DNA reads TGCGCCAGCAGCTCCAAAGAGGGCGGAGGGTCCTACGAGCAGTACTTC.

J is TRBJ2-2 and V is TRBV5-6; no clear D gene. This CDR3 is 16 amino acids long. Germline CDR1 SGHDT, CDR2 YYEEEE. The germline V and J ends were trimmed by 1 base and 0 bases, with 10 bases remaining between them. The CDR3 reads CASSLTAYTNTGELFF. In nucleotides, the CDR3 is TGTGCCAGCAGCTTGACAGCTTACACGAACACCGGGGAGCTGTTTTTT.

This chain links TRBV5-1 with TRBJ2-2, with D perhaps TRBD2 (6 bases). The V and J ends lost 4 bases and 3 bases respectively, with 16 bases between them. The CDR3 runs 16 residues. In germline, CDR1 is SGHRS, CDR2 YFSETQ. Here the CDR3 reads CASSAGSGLDTGELFF. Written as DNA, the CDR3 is TGCGCCAGCAGCGCGGGATCGGGTTTGGACACCGGGGAGCTGTTTTTT.

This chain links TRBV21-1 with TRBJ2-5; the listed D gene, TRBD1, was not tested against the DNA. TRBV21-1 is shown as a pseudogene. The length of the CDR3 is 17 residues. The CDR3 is CASSKVYPARGPRAQYF. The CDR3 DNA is TGTGCCAGCAGCAAAGTCTACCCCGCCAGGGGCCCCAGGGCCCAGTACTTC.

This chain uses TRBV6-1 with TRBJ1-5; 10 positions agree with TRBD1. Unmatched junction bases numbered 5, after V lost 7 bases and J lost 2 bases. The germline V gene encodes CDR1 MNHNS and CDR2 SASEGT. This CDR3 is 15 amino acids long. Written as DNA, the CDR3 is TGTGCCAGCAAGACAGGGGGCATCGGCAATCAGCCCCAGCATTTT. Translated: CASKTGGIGNQPQHF.

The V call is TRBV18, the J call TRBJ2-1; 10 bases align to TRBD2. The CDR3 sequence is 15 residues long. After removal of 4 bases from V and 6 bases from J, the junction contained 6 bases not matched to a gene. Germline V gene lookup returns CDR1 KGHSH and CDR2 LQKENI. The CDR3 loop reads CASSQESGRANEQFF. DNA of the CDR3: TGTGCCAGCTCACAGGAAAGCGGGAGGGCCAATGAGCAGTTCTTC. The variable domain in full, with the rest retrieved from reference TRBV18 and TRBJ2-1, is NAGVMQNPRHLVRRRGQEARLRCSPMKGHSHVYWYRQLPEEGLKFMVYLQKENIIDESGMPKERFSAEFPKEGPSILRIQQVVRGDSAAYFCASSQESGRANEQFFGPGTRLTVL.

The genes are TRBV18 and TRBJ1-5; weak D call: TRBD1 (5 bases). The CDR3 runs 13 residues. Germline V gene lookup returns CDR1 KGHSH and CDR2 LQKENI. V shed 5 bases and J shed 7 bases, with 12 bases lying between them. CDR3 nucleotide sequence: TGTGCCAGCTCATCCACCCAGGGACAGCCCCAGCATTTT. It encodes CASSSTQGQPQHF.

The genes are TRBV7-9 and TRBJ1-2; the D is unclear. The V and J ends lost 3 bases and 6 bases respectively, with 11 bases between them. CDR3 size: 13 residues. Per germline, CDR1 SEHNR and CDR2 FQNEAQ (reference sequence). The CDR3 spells CASSLEQRNGYTF. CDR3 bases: TGTGCCAGCAGCTTGGAACAGAGAAATGGCTACACCTTC.

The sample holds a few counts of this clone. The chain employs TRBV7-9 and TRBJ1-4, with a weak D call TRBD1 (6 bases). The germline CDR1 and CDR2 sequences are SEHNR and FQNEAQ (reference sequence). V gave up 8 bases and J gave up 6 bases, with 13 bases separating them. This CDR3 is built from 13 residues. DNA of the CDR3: TGTGCCAGCCGACAGGCAGAGTATGAAAAACTGTTTTTT. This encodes CASRQAEYEKLFF.

The DNA of the CDR3 is TGTGCCAGCAGACACCTAGCGGAGGGAGGAGATACGCAGTATTTT. This encodes CASRHLAEGGDTQYF. The V gene is TRBV7-9, the J gene TRBJ2-3; 7 nucleotides agree with TRBD2. From germline, CDR1 is SEHNR and CDR2 FQNEAQ (reference sequence). The V and J ends lost 6 bases and 5 bases, in that order; junction bases with no gene match: 11. The CDR3 runs 15 residues.

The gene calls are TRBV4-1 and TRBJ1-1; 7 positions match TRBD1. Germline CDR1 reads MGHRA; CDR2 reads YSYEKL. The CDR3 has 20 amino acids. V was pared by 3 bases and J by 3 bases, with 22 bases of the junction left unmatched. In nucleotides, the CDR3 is TGCGCCAGCAGCCATAAACCAGACAGGGCGCAAGACGCGGACGACACTGAAGCTTTCTTT. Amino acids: CASSHKPDRAQDADDTEAFF.